One sample yielded the 20 T cell receptor beta chains listed below, sequenced in a study of blood T cell repertoires in COVID-19. Repertoires were generated with immunoSEQ multiplex PCR, while TCRdb's copy carries only in-frame clones and drops some. The sample carries 100,000 to 150,000 clones, around 78% recorded once. Sequencing was performed on peripheral blood. The receptors come from a man between 65 and 80 years old with acute or convalescent COVID-19.

The chain is built from TRBV5-4 and TRBJ2-2; D may be TRBD1 (6 bases). The V gene's germline CDR1 is SGHNT and CDR2 YYREEE (reference sequence). The ends were cut back, 3 bases at V and 3 bases at J, with 15 bases in the middle. The length of the CDR3 is 16 residues. CDR3 residues: CASSSKTGFDTGELFF. CDR3 in DNA: TGTGCCAGCAGCTCGAAAACAGGGTTTGACACCGGGGAGCTGTTTTTT. Variable domain in full (rest from reference TRBV5-4 and TRBJ2-2): ETGVTQSPTHLIKTRGQQVTLRCSSQSGHNTVSWYQQALGQGPQFIFQYYREEENGRGNFPPRFSGLQFPNYSSELNVNALELDDSALYLCASSSKTGFDTGELFFGEGSRLTVL.

The V call is TRBV7-2, the J call TRBJ2-1, with a possible D match to TRBD2 (7 bases). Germline CDR1 reads SGHTA; CDR2 reads FQGNSA. There are 13 residues in the CDR3. V was pared by 6 bases and J by 8 bases, with 14 bases between. In DNA form, the CDR3 reads TGTGCCAGCAGGAAGGCGGGGGCCTATGAGCAGTTCTTC. Residues: CASRKAGAYEQFF.

This CDR3 is CASSLWTSGGQETQYF. The CDR3 bases are TGTGCCAGCAGCCTCTGGACTAGCGGGGGACAAGAGACCCAGTACTTC. J is TRBJ2-5 and V is TRBV5-8, with 13 bases lining up with TRBD2. Germline V gene lookup returns CDR1 SGHTS and CDR2 YDEGEE. The CDR3 extends over 16 amino acids. With V trimmed by 4 bases and J by 2 bases, 5 bases remained unmatched.

The CDR3 DNA is TGTGCCAGCAGTCCTAGCGGGGGGGCCCCAGATACGCAGTATTTT. It yields the protein CASSPSGGAPDTQYF. The gene calls are TRBV3-1 (or the pseudogene TRBV3-2) and TRBJ2-3; 12 bases match TRBD2. Trimming cost V 6 bases and J 4 bases; bases outside gene matches: 5. The CDR3 loop spans 15 amino acids. The germline V gene encodes CDR1 LGHDT and CDR2 YNNKEL (reference sequence).

The V and J genes are TRBV7-9 and TRBJ1-1; 12 positions match TRBD1. J gave up 5 bases and V 2 bases, and 6 bases lay outside the gene matches. The germline V gene encodes CDR1 SEHNR and CDR2 FQNEAQ (reference sequence). The CDR3 length is 16 residues. CDR3 protein: CASSLLPGQGATEAFF. DNA for the CDR3: TGTGCCAGCAGCTTACTGCCGGGACAGGGGGCGACTGAAGCTTTCTTT.

The J gene is TRBJ2-1, the V gene TRBV9, with a possible D match to TRBD1 (6 bases). This CDR3 has 13 amino acids. V lost 0 bases and J 10 bases, leaving 11 bases between the germline ends. Germline V gene lookup returns CDR1 SGDLS and CDR2 YYNGEE. The CDR3 nucleotides are TGTGCCAGCAGCGTAGACAGGGAACGCGAGCAGTTCTTC. Amino acid sequence: CASSVDREREQFF.

The rearrangement joins TRBV19 to TRBJ1-6; weak D call: TRBD1 (5 bases). V was clipped by 6 bases and J by 0 bases, with 9 bases between them. The CDR3 is 15 amino acids. CDR1 LNHDA and CDR2 SQIVND come from the germline V gene (reference sequence). The CDR3 spells CASRMDNSYNSPLHF. DNA of the CDR3: TGTGCCAGTAGGATGGACAACTCCTATAATTCACCCCTCCACTTT.

The chain couples TRBV11-2 to TRBJ2-7; D might be TRBD2 (6 bases). The CDR3 extends over 15 amino acids. Germline V gene data show CDR1 as SGHAT and CDR2 as FQNNGV. V gave up 6 bases and J gave up 0 bases, with 15 bases separating them. The CDR3: CASRSRRGNSYEQYF. The CDR3 bases are TGTGCCAGCAGATCTCGTCGGGGGAACTCCTACGAGCAGTACTTC.

V is TRBV24-1 and J is TRBJ2-1; 7 nucleotides match TRBD2. In germline, CDR1 is KGHDR, CDR2 SFDVKD. Trimming took 4 bases from V and 9 from J; bases not matched to a gene: 8. This CDR3 spans 14 amino acids. The CDR3 reads CATSDRDSGGEQFF. CDR3 nucleotides: TGTGCCACCAGTGACAGGGACTCGGGGGGTGAGCAGTTCTTC.

Remarks on this clone: The junction differs from germline at one of its ends, possibly a read error. The chain is built from TRBV7-2 and TRBJ2-5; 7 nucleotides line up with TRBD1. The CDR3 contains 13 residues. CDR1 is SGHTA and CDR2 is FQGNSA in the germline V gene. CDR3 residues: CASSIHRGEAQYF. DNA for the CDR3: TGTGCCAGCAGCATCCACAGGGGAGAGGCCCAGTACTTC.

The chain has TRBV12-5 and TRBJ2-2, with 7 bases lining up with TRBD1. The CDR3 has 15 amino acids. CDR1 is LGHNT and CDR2 is FRNRAP in the germline V gene. With 0 bases clipped from V and 4 bases from J, the junction kept 2 bases outside the gene matches. The CDR3 loop is CASGLVTGPTGELFF. CDR3 in DNA: TGTGCTAGTGGTTTGGTGACAGGGCCCACCGGGGAGCTGTTTTTT.

This rearrangement joins TRBV5-6 to TRBJ2-3; possible D gene TRBD1, 6 bases. V was shortened by 3 bases and J by 7 bases, with 18 bases between the two germline ends. Germline loops: CDR1 SGHDT, CDR2 YYEEEE. This CDR3 has 15 amino acids. CDR3 DNA: TGTGCCAGCAGCTCCTCCCCCCAGGGGACGAATACGCAGTATTTT. Amino acids: CASSSSPQGTNTQYF.

The V call is TRBV12-3 or TRBV12-4, the J call TRBJ1-1, with unresolved D. This CDR3 contains 13 residues. V lost 3 bases to trimming and J lost 0 bases, with 5 bases between them. CDR3 residues: CASSLRVNTEAFF. The CDR3 DNA is TGTGCCAGCAGTTTGAGGGTGAACACTGAAGCTTTCTTT.

V and J are TRBV18 and TRBJ1-6, with D perhaps TRBD1 (5 bases). The CDR3 contains 15 residues. Trimming cost V 1 base and J 8 bases, with 12 bases left between them. Germline-derived CDR1 and CDR2 are KGHSH and LQKENI. The CDR3 DNA is TGTGCCAGCTCACCACTCGGGGGAATTGATTCACCCCTCCACTTT. Translating it yields CASSPLGGIDSPLHF.

The chain recombines TRBV3-1 (or the pseudogene TRBV3-2) with TRBJ1-1; the D gene is possibly TRBD1 (6 bases). The V end lost 4 bases, the J end lost 0 bases, and 21 bases lay between the germline ends. Germline values: CDR1 LGHDT, CDR2 YNNKEL (reference sequence). This CDR3 region has 18 residues. CDR3 nucleotide sequence: TGTGCCAGCAGCCCCCATCGGGGACACTTAATCATGAACACTGAAGCTTTCTTT. Amino acid sequence: CASSPHRGHLIMNTEAFF.

The chain has TRBV9 and TRBJ1-3; D is perhaps TRBD1 (6 bases). This CDR3 comprises 13 residues. Germline V gene data show CDR1 as SGDLS and CDR2 as YYNGEE. The V gene lost 7 bases and the J gene lost 6 bases, with 14 bases spanning the gap. Written as DNA, the CDR3 is TGTGCCAGCGGACCAGGGGTCTTAAACACCATATATTTT. Its protein product is CASGPGVLNTIYF.

The V gene is TRBV6-5, the J gene TRBJ2-5, with D perhaps TRBD2 (6 bases). The CDR3 is 14 residues long. Germline-derived CDR1 and CDR2 are MNHEY and SVGAGI. Trimming left V 6 bases short and J 0 bases short, with 11 bases between. CDR3 nucleotides: TGTGCCAGCAGCCGCCGGGGGTACCAAGAGACCCAGTACTTC. The encoded protein is CASSRRGYQETQYF.

The rearrangement uses TRBV20-1 and TRBJ2-3; D call uncertain. Trimming cost V 6 bases and J 7 bases, with 11 bases left between them. There are 11 residues in the CDR3. Looked up from germline, CDR1 is DFQATT and CDR2 is SNEGSKA (reference sequence). The CDR3 nucleotides read TGCAGTGCAAAGTCTAGGAATACGCAGTATTTT. Its translation is CSAKSRNTQYF.

This clone was seen a few times. The chain employs TRBV7-9 and TRBJ1-2; TRBD1 agrees at 7 bases. There are 15 residues in the CDR3. J lost 4 bases, V lost 2 bases, and 7 bases had no gene match. Germline-derived CDR1 and CDR2 are SEHNR and FQNEAQ (reference sequence). The CDR3 bases are TGTGCCAGCAGCTTACCTGGACAGGCCCCCTATGGCTACACCTTC. As protein: CASSLPGQAPYGYTF.

This chain joins TRBV28 and TRBJ1-1; D ambiguous. V was shortened by 3 bases and J by 2 bases, with 10 bases between the two germline ends. The CDR3 covers 14 residues. CDR1 is MDHEN, CDR2 SYDVKM, per germline. CDR3 amino acids: CASSFKGGNTEAFF. The CDR3 nucleotides read TGTGCCAGCAGTTTCAAGGGAGGTAACACTGAAGCTTTCTTT.